The source of this TCR beta chain is a study of CD8 T cells in Susac syndrome. TEMRA cells were FACS-enriched and CD8+ and CD4+ T cells negatively isolated. The CDR3 runs to 15 residues. V shed 3 bases, J shed 3 bases, and the junction held 3 bases outside the gene matches. Germline CDR1 is LNHDA and CDR2 is SQIVND (reference sequence). Reverse transcription of roughly 0.5 to 1 ug RNA was carried out with random hexamers. TCRdb reprocessed the immunoSEQ multiplex PCR reads via MiXCR and lists one record per CDR3 protein. The table includes tens of thousands of distinct CDR3 sequences, around 90% detected once.

The rearrangement joins TRBV19 to TRBJ1-5, with 9 bases fitting TRBD1. Sequencing was done on a sample of CD8+ T cells from PBMCs. This TCR was recovered from a human donor with multiple sclerosis. The CDR3 coding sequence is TGTGCCAGTAGTATTTGGACAGGGGACAATCAGCCCCAGCATTTT. The encoded protein is CASSIWTGDNQPQHF.